Sequencing of this TCR beta chain was carried out in a study of cytomegalovirus exposure and HLA in healthy donors. Germline CDR1 SGHAT, CDR2 FQDESV (reference sequence). CDR3 length: 16 residues. Trimming took 0 bases from V and 0 from J, leaving 6 bases between them. The PCR ran on 60 Vbeta and 13 Jbeta primers. Only in-frame clones appear in the TCRdb table, and some are missing; sequencing was by immunoSEQ multiplex PCR. The sample contains more than 90,000 clones, roughly four fifths of which appear only once. Sequencing input: PBMCs. The sequence was collected from a female donor in good health and CMV-seronegative. The chain joins TRBV11-1 to TRBJ2-6; D is uncertain. CDR3 in DNA: TGTGCCAGCAGCTTAGCCCGGAGCTCTGGGGCCAACGTCCTGACTTTC. It translates to CASSLARSSGANVLTF.